Sequencing of this T cell receptor beta chain was carried out in a study of T-cell memory formation after mild COVID-19. Overall study context: TCR clusters mostly belonged to single donors. General study findings and limits: Mainly CM and EM harbored the contracting CD4+ clones; mainly EMRA harbored the CD8+ ones.

This clonotype was picked up a small number of times. As yet, its antigen is unknown. TCRdb reanalysed the 5' RACE reads using MiXCR and keeps one entry per CDR3 protein. The data show about 280,000 distinct CDR3 sequences, over 7% seen once. V gave up 2 bases and J gave up 10 bases, with 17 bases separating them. The CDR3 is made up of 14 amino acids. The V gene's germline CDR1 is SGHTA and CDR2 FQGNSA. The source of this sequence is a man aged 18 to 30 who had mild COVID-19 (a few samples of this study predate the infection). Cell type and time point are not known. The rearrangement links TRBV7-2 to TRBJ1-1; D is possibly TRBD1 (6 bases). The sequencing input was PBMCs or a T cell subset sorted from them (not recorded which). CDR3 sequence reads: CASSLPPQGAPAFF. Written as DNA, the CDR3 is TGTGCCAGCAGCTTACCTCCACAGGGAGCTCCAGCTTTCTTT.